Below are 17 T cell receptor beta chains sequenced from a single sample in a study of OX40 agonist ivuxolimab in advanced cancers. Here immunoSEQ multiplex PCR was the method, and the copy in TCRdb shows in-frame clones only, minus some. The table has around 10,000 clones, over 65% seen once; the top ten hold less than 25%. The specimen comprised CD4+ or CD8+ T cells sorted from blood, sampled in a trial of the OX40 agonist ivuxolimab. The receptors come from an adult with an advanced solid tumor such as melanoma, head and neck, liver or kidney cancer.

The CDR3 spells CASSSVPLTSGRANEQFF. CDR3 DNA: TGCGCCAGCAGCTCGGTCCCTCTAACTAGCGGGAGAGCCAATGAGCAGTTCTTC. The chain carries TRBV5-1 and TRBJ2-1, with 11 bases lining up with TRBD2. Germline-derived CDR1 and CDR2 are SGHRS and YFSETQ. V dropped 3 bases and J dropped 6; count of bases not matched to a gene: 14. This CDR3 is built from 18 residues.

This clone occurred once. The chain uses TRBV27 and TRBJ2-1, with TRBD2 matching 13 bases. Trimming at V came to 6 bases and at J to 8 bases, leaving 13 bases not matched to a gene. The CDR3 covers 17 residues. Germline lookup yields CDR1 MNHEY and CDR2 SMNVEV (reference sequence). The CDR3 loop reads CASSYGLAGVVLDEQFF. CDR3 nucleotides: TGTGCCAGCAGCTACGGACTAGCGGGGGTAGTTTTGGATGAGCAGTTCTTC.

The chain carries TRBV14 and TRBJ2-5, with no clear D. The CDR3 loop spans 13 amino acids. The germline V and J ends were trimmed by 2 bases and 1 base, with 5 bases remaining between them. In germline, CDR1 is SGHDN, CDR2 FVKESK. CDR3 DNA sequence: TGTGCCAGCAGCCAAACCCTCCAAGAGACCCAGTACTTC. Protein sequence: CASSQTLQETQYF.

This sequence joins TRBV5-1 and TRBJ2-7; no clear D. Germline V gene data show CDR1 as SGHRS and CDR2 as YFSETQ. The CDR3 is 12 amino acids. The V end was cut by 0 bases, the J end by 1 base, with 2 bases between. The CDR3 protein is CASSLESYEQYF. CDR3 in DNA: TGCGCCAGCAGCTTGGAATCCTACGAGCAGTACTTC.

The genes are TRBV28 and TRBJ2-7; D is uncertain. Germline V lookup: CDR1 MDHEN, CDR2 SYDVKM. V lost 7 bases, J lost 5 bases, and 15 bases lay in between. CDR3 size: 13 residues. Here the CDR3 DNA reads TGTGCCAGCACAGACCGGATCGTCGACGAGCAGTACTTC. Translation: CASTDRIVDEQYF.

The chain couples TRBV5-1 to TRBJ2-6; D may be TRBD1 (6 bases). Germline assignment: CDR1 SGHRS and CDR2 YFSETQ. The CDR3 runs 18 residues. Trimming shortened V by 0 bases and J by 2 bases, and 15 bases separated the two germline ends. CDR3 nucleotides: TGCGCCAGCAGCTTGGAGGGGGATACCCTCGCTGGGGCCAACGTCCTGACTTTC. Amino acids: CASSLEGDTLAGANVLTF.

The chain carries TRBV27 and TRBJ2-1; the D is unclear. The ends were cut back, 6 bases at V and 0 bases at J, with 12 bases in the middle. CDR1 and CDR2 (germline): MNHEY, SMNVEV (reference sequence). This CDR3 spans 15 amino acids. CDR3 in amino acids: CASSQRSSSYNEQFF. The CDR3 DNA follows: TGTGCCAGCAGCCAGAGATCCTCCTCCTACAATGAGCAGTTCTTC.

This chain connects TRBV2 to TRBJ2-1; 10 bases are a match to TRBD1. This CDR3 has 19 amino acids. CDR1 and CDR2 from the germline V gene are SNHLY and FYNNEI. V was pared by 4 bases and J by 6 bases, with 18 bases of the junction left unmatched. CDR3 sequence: CASSVGPYSGTGVVNEQFF. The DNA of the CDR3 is TGTGCCAGCAGTGTGGGACCCTACTCCGGGACAGGGGTGGTCAATGAGCAGTTCTTC.

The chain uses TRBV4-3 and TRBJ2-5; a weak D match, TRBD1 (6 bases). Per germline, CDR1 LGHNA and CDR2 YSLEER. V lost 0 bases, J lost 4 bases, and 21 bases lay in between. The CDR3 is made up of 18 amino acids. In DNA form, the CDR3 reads TGCGCCAGCAGCCAAGAGTTTAAAACAGGGAGAAATGCAGAGACCCAGTACTTC. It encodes CASSQEFKTGRNAETQYF.

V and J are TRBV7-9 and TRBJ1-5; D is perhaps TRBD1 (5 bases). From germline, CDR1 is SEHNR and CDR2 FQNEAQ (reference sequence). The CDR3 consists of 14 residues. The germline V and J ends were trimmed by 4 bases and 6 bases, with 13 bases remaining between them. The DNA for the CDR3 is TGTGCCAGCAGCTGGGCAGGGCTTGGTCAGCCCCAGCATTTT. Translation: CASSWAGLGQPQHF.

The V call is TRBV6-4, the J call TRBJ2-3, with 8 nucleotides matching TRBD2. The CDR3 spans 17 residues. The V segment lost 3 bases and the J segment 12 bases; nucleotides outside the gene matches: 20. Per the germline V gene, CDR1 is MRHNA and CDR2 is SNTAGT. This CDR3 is CASSDTRAGGLGTVQYF. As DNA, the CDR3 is TGTGCCAGCAGTGATACGAGGGCGGGAGGATTGGGGACGGTCCAGTATTTT.

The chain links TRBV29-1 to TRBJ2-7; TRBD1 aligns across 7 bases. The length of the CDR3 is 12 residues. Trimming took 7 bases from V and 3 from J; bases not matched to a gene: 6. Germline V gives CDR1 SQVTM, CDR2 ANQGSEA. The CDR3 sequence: CSAGTASYEQYF. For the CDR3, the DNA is TGCAGCGCGGGGACAGCGAGCTACGAGCAGTACTTC.

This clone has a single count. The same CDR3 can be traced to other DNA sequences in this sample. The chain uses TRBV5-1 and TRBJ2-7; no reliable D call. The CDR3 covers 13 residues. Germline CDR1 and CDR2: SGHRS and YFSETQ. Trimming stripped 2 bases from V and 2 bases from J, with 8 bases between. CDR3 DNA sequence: TGCGCCAGCAGCTTCGCTGGCACCTACGAGCAGTACTTC. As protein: CASSFAGTYEQYF.

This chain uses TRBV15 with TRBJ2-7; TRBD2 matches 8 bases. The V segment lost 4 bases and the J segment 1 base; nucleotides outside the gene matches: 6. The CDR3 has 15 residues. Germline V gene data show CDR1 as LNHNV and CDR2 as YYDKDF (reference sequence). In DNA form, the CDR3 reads TGTGCCACCAGCACCGGGAGGGGTCCTTCCTACGAGCAGTACTTC. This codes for CATSTGRGPSYEQYF. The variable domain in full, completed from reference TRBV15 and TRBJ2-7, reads DAMVIQNPRYQVTQFGKPVTLSCSQTLNHNVMYWYQQKSSQAPKLLFHYYDKDFNNEADTPDNFQSRRPNTSFCFLDIRSPGLGDTAMYLCATSTGRGPSYEQYFGPGTRLTVT.

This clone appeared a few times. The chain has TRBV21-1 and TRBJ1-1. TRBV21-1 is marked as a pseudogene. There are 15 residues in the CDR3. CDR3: CASSKVTGFNTEAFF. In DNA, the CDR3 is TGTGCCAGCAGCAAAGTTACGGGATTCAACACTGAAGCTTTCTTT.

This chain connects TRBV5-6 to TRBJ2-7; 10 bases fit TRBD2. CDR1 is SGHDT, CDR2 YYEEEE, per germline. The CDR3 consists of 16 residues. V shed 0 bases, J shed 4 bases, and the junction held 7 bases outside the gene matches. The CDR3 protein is CASSLGLAGELYEQYF. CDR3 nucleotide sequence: TGTGCCAGCAGCTTGGGGCTAGCGGGAGAACTATACGAGCAGTACTTC.

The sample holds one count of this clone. In DNA, the CDR3 is TGTGCCAGCAGTTTCAGCAATGAGCAGTTCTTC. It is translated as CASSFSNEQFF. The chain recombines TRBV28 with TRBJ2-1; D uncertain. The length of the CDR3 is 11 residues. Germline CDR1 is MDHEN and CDR2 is SYDVKM. The ends were cut back, 3 bases at V and 6 bases at J, with 3 bases in the middle.